A single sample is the source of the 17 T cell receptor beta chains below, sequenced in a study of T-cell reconstitution after alpha-beta-depleted transplantation in children (TCRdb year 2016). Library preparation employed PCR. The reads were generated on an Illumina HiSeq 2500. Molecular barcoding was employed in the preparation of TCR libraries, with unique molecular identifiers being used to normalize TCRbeta repertoire quantification. TCRdb reworked the public reads: Q25 trimming with fastp, MiXCR clone assembly, productive beta chains retained. A single entry per CDR3 protein holds the most common genes and DNA from its merged rows. This sample gives some 400,000 distinct CDR3 sequences in total; roughly 21% of them show up just once. Of the sample, over 3.5% is held by the ten largest clones. Material: PBMCs from the stem cell graft donor, obtained from the stem cell graft. The receptor set was obtained from a human donor who donated a stem cell graft to a child with acute myeloid leukemia.

This clonotype was observed many times. This sequence joins TRBV25-1 and TRBJ2-7; 7 bases map to TRBD2. The CDR3 runs to 14 residues. After removal of 4 bases from V and 4 bases from J, the junction contained 7 bases not matched to a gene. Germline V gene lookup returns CDR1 MGHDK and CDR2 SYGVNS. CDR3 nucleotide sequence: TGTGCCAGCAGTGTTGCGGGAGACGGGTACGAGCAGTACTTC. Translating it yields CASSVAGDGYEQYF.

This clonotype turned up a few times. The chain couples TRBV7-3 to TRBJ2-5, with 7 bases aligning to TRBD1. The V gene end was trimmed by 2 bases and the J gene end by 1 base; junction bases not matched to a gene: 4. Germline CDR1 reads SGHTA; CDR2 reads FQGTGA. The CDR3 has 15 amino acids. CDR3: CASSLEGQLQETQYF. The CDR3 nucleotides read TGTGCCAGCAGCTTAGAGGGACAGCTCCAAGAGACCCAGTACTTC.

This clonotype was seen only a few times. V is TRBV29-1 and J is TRBJ2-1; 14 bases align to TRBD2. Germline loops: CDR1 SQVTM, CDR2 ANQGSEA. There are 17 residues in the CDR3. The J segment lost 0 bases and the V segment lost 3 bases, leaving 4 bases of the junction unmatched. The CDR3 nucleotides read TGCAGCGTTGACGGGACTAGCGGGAGCCCCTCCTACAATGAGCAGTTCTTC. Translation: CSVDGTSGSPSYNEQFF.

The chain carries TRBV6-2 or TRBV6-3 and TRBJ2-3; tentatively, D is TRBD2 (6 bases). V was pared by 7 bases and J by 2 bases, with 13 bases between. CDR1 MNHEY and CDR2 SVGEGT come from the germline V gene. The CDR3 runs to 14 residues. The CDR3 reads CASMEGAVTDTQYF. The CDR3 nucleotides are TGTGCCAGCATGGAGGGAGCGGTCACAGATACGCAGTATTTT.

This chain joins TRBV5-1 and TRBJ2-1, with D possibly matching TRBD1 (6 bases). The CDR3 has 15 residues. The germline V gene encodes CDR1 SGHRS and CDR2 YFSETQ. The V end was cut by 4 bases, the J end by 5 bases, with 16 bases between. The CDR3 is CASSIGQYRDNEQFF. The CDR3 DNA follows: TGCGCCAGCAGCATAGGACAGTATAGGGACAATGAGCAGTTCTTC.

This clonotype turned up a few times. The chain couples TRBV6-2 or TRBV6-3 to TRBJ2-2; D gene uncertain. The length of the CDR3 is 15 residues. CDR1 is MNHEY, CDR2 SVGEGT, per germline. V shed 7 bases and J shed 0 bases, with 12 bases lying between them. The CDR3 coding sequence is TGTGCCAGCACCCAAGCAGCTTCGAACACCGGGGAGCTGTTTTTT. Its protein product is CASTQAASNTGELFF.

J is TRBJ1-2 and V is TRBV5-1; 8 bases are shared with TRBD1. Germline assignment: CDR1 SGHRS and CDR2 YFSETQ. J lost 5 bases, V lost 5 bases, and 8 bases had no gene match. The CDR3 covers 14 residues. CDR3 sequence: CASRGQADGYGYTF. The CDR3 nucleotides are TGCGCCAGCAGGGGACAGGCAGATGGGTATGGCTACACCTTC. Full variable domain (remainder filled in from reference TRBV5-1 and TRBJ1-2): KAGVTQTPRYLIKTRGQQVTLSCSPISGHRSVSWYQQTPGQGLQFLFEYFSETQRNKGNFPGRFSGRQFSNSRSEMNVSTLELGDSALYLCASRGQADGYGYTFGSGTRLTVV.

This sequence joins TRBV5-1 and TRBJ2-7; the D gene is possibly TRBD1 (6 bases). Trimming stripped 3 bases from V and 3 bases from J, with 10 bases between. The CDR3 covers 13 residues. Germline V gene lookup returns CDR1 SGHRS and CDR2 YFSETQ. The CDR3 nucleotides read TGCGCCAGCAGCTCCGGGGACAACTACGAGCAGTACTTC. Its protein is CASSSGDNYEQYF. Filled out from reference TRBV5-1 and TRBJ2-7, the complete variable domain reads KAGVTQTPRYLIKTRGQQVTLSCSPISGHRSVSWYQQTPGQGLQFLFEYFSETQRNKGNFPGRFSGRQFSNSRSEMNVSTLELGDSALYLCASSSGDNYEQYFGPGTRLTVT.

The V call is TRBV12-3 or TRBV12-4, the J call TRBJ1-5; D remains ambiguous. The CDR3 loop spans 13 amino acids. Trimming took 5 bases from V and 4 from J, leaving 9 bases between them. The CDR3 spells CASSPRPNQPQHF. Written as DNA, the CDR3 is TGTGCCAGCAGTCCCCGACCTAATCAGCCCCAGCATTTT.

The gene calls are TRBV5-1 and TRBJ1-2; D may be TRBD1 (6 bases). Between the trimmed V and J ends, which lost 0 bases and 4 bases, there was a span of 13 bases. This CDR3 is 15 amino acids long. Germline loops: CDR1 SGHRS, CDR2 YFSETQ. CDR3 nucleotide sequence: TGCGCCAGCAGCTTGGAGCTAGGGGGAGGCTATGGCTACACCTTC. As protein: CASSLELGGGYGYTF.

The chain has TRBV6-2 or TRBV6-3 and TRBJ2-1; TRBD1 or TRBD2 may be the D gene (5 bases each). CDR1 is MNHEY, CDR2 SVGEGT, per germline. CDR3 size: 11 residues. V was cut by 8 bases and J by 10 bases, with 12 bases left in between. The DNA of the CDR3 is TGTGCCAGCGCGCCGGGACGAGAGCAGTTCTTC. Encoded protein: CASAPGREQFF.

V usage is TRBV27 and J usage is TRBJ2-1; 12 bases agree with TRBD2. J gave up 6 bases and V 8 bases, and 8 bases lay outside the gene matches. The germline V gene has CDR1 MNHEY and CDR2 SMNVEV (reference sequence). The CDR3 loop spans 15 amino acids. CDR3 DNA: TGTGCCAGCCGCCTACTAGCGGGAGGTGGCAATGAGCAGTTCTTC. It is translated as CASRLLAGGGNEQFF.

This clonotype was counted ten times or more. V and J are TRBV10-1 and TRBJ2-5, with TRBD2 matching 10 bases. Germline V lookup: CDR1 WNHNN, CDR2 SYGVQD (reference sequence). J lost 5 bases, V lost 4 bases, and 10 bases had no gene match. The CDR3 runs 16 residues. CDR3 bases: TGCGCCAGCAGTGTAGCGGCTAGCGGGAGTATGGAGACCCAGTACTTC. Its protein is CASSVAASGSMETQYF.

The rearrangement links TRBV7-9 to TRBJ2-6; D is perhaps TRBD2 (6 bases). The CDR3 length is 16 residues. V was clipped by 2 bases and J by 1 base, with 9 bases between them. Germline loops: CDR1 SEHNR, CDR2 FQNEAQ (reference sequence). CDR3 sequence reads: CASSLLGGSGANVLTF. The CDR3 coding sequence is TGTGCCAGCAGCTTACTGGGGGGTTCTGGGGCCAACGTCCTGACTTTC.

The rearrangement joins TRBV5-1 to TRBJ2-3; 12 bases map to TRBD2. Germline CDR1 SGHRS, CDR2 YFSETQ. The CDR3 consists of 16 residues. The V and J ends lost 4 bases and 5 bases, in that order; junction bases with no gene match: 8. CDR3: CASSLATSGRRDTQYF. The DNA for the CDR3 is TGCGCCAGCAGCCTCGCGACTAGCGGGAGAAGAGATACGCAGTATTTT.

This clonotype has a handful of counts. The CDR3 sequence: CASSPRASHTGELFF. CDR3 nucleotide sequence: TGTGCCAGCAGTCCACGGGCCAGCCACACCGGGGAGCTGTTTTTT. The gene calls are TRBV28 and TRBJ2-2; D remains unclear. Germline lookup yields CDR1 MDHEN and CDR2 SYDVKM. V was clipped by 5 bases and J by 3 bases, with 13 bases between them. This CDR3 comprises 15 residues. The whole variable domain, filled in from reference TRBV28 and TRBJ2-2, reads DVKVTQSSRYLVKRTGEKVFLECVQDMDHENMFWYRQDPGLGLRLIYFSYDVKMKEKGDIPEGYSVSREKKERFSLILESASTNQTSMYLCASSPRASHTGELFFGEGSRLTVL.

J is TRBJ2-1 and V is TRBV7-2, with D possibly being TRBD2 (5 bases). There are 15 residues in the CDR3. The ends were cut back, 5 bases at V and 7 bases at J, with 18 bases in the middle. Germline lookup yields CDR1 SGHTA and CDR2 FQGNSA. The DNA of the CDR3 is TGTGCCAGCAGCCGAGGACCCTCGGGGTCGAATGAGCAGTTCTTC. Translation gives CASSRGPSGSNEQFF.